Listed below are T cell receptor beta chains from one sample, sequenced in a study of T cell changes during pregnancy in multiple sclerosis. Generated by immunoSEQ multiplex PCR, the TCRdb table keeps only in-frame clones and is missing some. Here the sample spans around 59,000 clones, approximately 91% being singletons. Sample: CD4+ T cells from peripheral blood mononuclear cells, taken in the first trimester of pregnancy. Receptors originate from a female donor with multiple sclerosis, enrolled in a pregnancy study. CDR3s include the opening cysteine and the closing phenylalanine or tryptophan. A D gene is named only where the DNA matches it firmly. Some rows have no size entry. The others give once, few or many, or a class for an expanded clone.

d_call j_call clone_size v_call cdr3_length cdr3_nt cdr3_aa
TRBD1 TRBJ1-2 - TRBV30 13 TGTGCCTGGAGTGCAGGGGGCGAGGGTGGCTACACCTTC CAWSAGGEGGYTF
- TRBJ1-1 - TRBV5-1 18 TGCGCCAGCAGCTCCCCGTTCGAAGGGGAAAACGTGAACACTGAAGCTTTCTTT CASSSPFEGENVNTEAFF
- TRBJ1-2 - TRBV7-2 15 TGTGCCAGCAGCCCATATAATAGGCAGGGCGATGGCTACACCTTC CASSPYNRQGDGYTF
- TRBJ2-2 - TRBV25-1 16 TGTGCCAGCAGTGGGCGGTGGGTCCTCAACACCGGGGAGCTGTTTTTT CASSGRWVLNTGELFF
TRBD1 TRBJ1-1 - TRBV11-2 13 TGTGCCAGCAGTTACAGGGGAGGTACTGAAGCTTTCTTT CASSYRGGTEAFF
- TRBJ1-5 - TRBV6-5 15 TGTGCCAGCAGGCTAGCTCTAGTCCCCAATCAGCCCCAGCATTTT CASRLALVPNQPQHF
TRBD1 TRBJ2-4 - TRBV7-9 15 TGTGCCAGCAGCTTAGCGGCAGGGGGCAAAGGCATTCAGTACTTC CASSLAAGGKGIQYF
TRBD1 TRBJ1-1 few TRBV6-5 14 TGTGCCAGCAGTTACGCCAGGGGGCACACTGAAGCTTTCTTT CASSYARGHTEAFF
- TRBJ2-3 - TRBV9 14 TGTGCCAGCAGCGTAGTGGCTAGCACAGATACGCAGTATTTT CASSVVASTDTQYF
- TRBJ1-3 once TRBV6-5 14 TGTGCCAGTAGAATTTCCGCCTCTGGAAACACCATATATTTT CASRISASGNTIYF
- TRBJ2-1 once TRBV5-8 16 TGTGCCAGCAGCTCCCTAGCGCTAAGCTCCTACAATGAGCAGTTCTTC CASSSLALSSYNEQFF
TRBD1 TRBJ1-2 - TRBV25-1 16 TGTGCCAGCAGTCCCAGGGACAGGGGGACGGGGCGAGGCTACACCTTC CASSPRDRGTGRGYTF
TRBD2 TRBJ2-2 - TRBV14 16 TGTGCCAGCAGCCAAACTAGCGGGGCGAACACCGGGGAGCTGTTTTTT CASSQTSGANTGELFF
- TRBJ2-7 - TRBV7-2 12 TGTGCCAGCAGTCGGGAGTTGCGCGAGCAGTACTTC CASSRELREQYF
- TRBJ1-1 once TRBV6-5 15 TGTGCCAGCAGTTATCTAAGCTCTCGGGGCACTGAAGCTTTCTTT CASSYLSSRGTEAFF
TRBD2 TRBJ2-5 - TRBV4-3 17 TGCGCCAGCAGCCAACTCTCGGGGCGGGGGGGCAGAGAGACCCAGTACTTC CASSQLSGRGGRETQYF
- TRBJ1-1 - TRBV6-1 13 TGTGCCAGCAGCCACCAGGGATCAACTGAAGCTTTCTTT CASSHQGSTEAFF